Shown below are 13 T cell receptor beta chains from a single sample sequenced in a study of post-analysis software for immune sequencing data. Study-level results: TRBV segments more frequent in patients than in controls numbered five and included TRBV5-6, TRBV5-1 and TRBV20-1.

Unique molecular identifiers featured in each of the TCR beta cDNA libraries. TCRdb called the PCR reads again in MiXCR, with one record for every CDR3 protein. Of over 300,000 distinct CDR3 sequences listed, roughly 36% are singletons. These receptors have no identified antigens. The sample comprised blood. These receptors were collected from a girl between 5 and 17 years old with multiple sclerosis.

The gene calls are TRBV5-1 and TRBJ2-7; TRBD1 aligns across 8 bases. With 0 bases clipped from V and 3 bases from J, the junction kept 5 bases outside the gene matches. Germline assignment: CDR1 SGHRS and CDR2 YFSETQ. The CDR3 loop spans 15 amino acids. The CDR3 DNA reads as TGCGCCAGCAGCTTGGGAGACAGGGGCTACTACGAGCAGTACTTC. Protein product: CASSLGDRGYYEQYF.

The chain recombines TRBV20-1 with TRBJ2-7, with D possibly TRBD2 on 6 matching bases. The germline CDR1 and CDR2 sequences are DFQATT and SNEGSKA (reference sequence). V dropped 0 bases and J dropped 2 bases, with 14 bases sitting between them. This CDR3 spans 15 amino acids. This chain's CDR3 is CSAREGGRRTYEQYF. CDR3 bases: TGCAGTGCTAGAGAGGGGGGACGTAGAACCTACGAGCAGTACTTC.

The chain couples TRBV20-1 to TRBJ2-1, with TRBD2 matching over 13 bases. The V and J ends lost 3 bases and 4 bases, in that order; junction bases with no gene match: 15. The CDR3 consists of 19 residues. The germline CDR1 and CDR2 sequences are DFQATT and SNEGSKA (reference sequence). Written as DNA, the CDR3 is TGCAGTGCTAGTAGGGGGGGACTAGCGGGGTTTAAGGGTTACAATGAGCAGTTCTTC. This encodes CSASRGGLAGFKGYNEQFF.

The table lists this clonotype with a few counts. The chain has TRBV7-9 and TRBJ1-2; 10 bases align to TRBD1. Germline trimming cut 5 bases from V and 5 bases from J; bases unmatched to any gene: 8. Germline loops: CDR1 SEHNR, CDR2 FQNEAQ (reference sequence). The length of the CDR3 is 15 residues. The CDR3 protein is CASSPGQGFSYGYTF. In nucleotides, the CDR3 is TGTGCCAGCAGCCCGGGACAGGGGTTTTCGTATGGCTACACCTTC.

This chain connects TRBV20-1 to TRBJ2-3; D might be TRBD1 (7 bases). V gave up 8 bases and J gave up 6 bases, with 24 bases separating them. Germline-derived CDR1 and CDR2 are DFQATT and SNEGSKA (reference sequence). The CDR3 consists of 15 residues. CDR3: CSIPEGTGVYDTQYF. The CDR3 DNA reads TGCAGTATACCGGAGGGAACAGGGGTATACGATACGCAGTATTTT.

Only a few counts were recorded for this clonotype. The CDR3 sequence: CASSRTGAGEQYF. Here the CDR3 DNA reads TGTGCCAGCAGTCGGACTGGGGCGGGGGAGCAGTACTTC. The gene calls are TRBV12-3 or TRBV12-4 and TRBJ2-7, with D perhaps matching TRBD2 (6 bases). Trimming left V 5 bases short and J 7 bases short, with 15 bases between. The CDR3 covers 13 residues.

This clonotype was counted between two and nine times. The chain has TRBV12-3 or TRBV12-4 and TRBJ2-1; D might be TRBD1 (5 bases). The CDR3 totals 11 residues. Trimming removed 6 bases at V and 10 bases at J, with 10 bases between. The CDR3 DNA reads TGTGCCAGCAGCTCAGGGATCGAGCAGTTCTTC. Translating it yields CASSSGIEQFF.

V is TRBV7-2 and J is TRBJ2-3; 9 bases are shared with TRBD2. In germline, CDR1 is SGHTA, CDR2 FQGNSA. Unmatched junction bases numbered 5, after V lost 3 bases and J lost 4 bases. The CDR3 sequence is 15 residues long. In DNA form, the CDR3 reads TGTGCCAGCAGCTTCGGCGGGGGGGCCGCAGATACGCAGTATTTT. It codes for CASSFGGGAADTQYF.

This chain uses TRBV30 with TRBJ2-1; D possibly corresponds to TRBD2 (6 bases). The CDR3 is made up of 14 amino acids. CDR1 is GTSNPN, CDR2 SVGIG, per germline (reference sequence). The ends were cut back, 1 base at V and 3 bases at J, with 10 bases in the middle. The CDR3 coding sequence is TGTGCCTGGAGTGGGACTACGGTCTACAATGAGCAGTTCTTC. Encoded protein: CAWSGTTVYNEQFF.

The chain carries TRBV3-1 and TRBJ1-1; 8 positions agree with TRBD1. V dropped 1 base and J dropped 4; count of bases not matched to a gene: 20. The length of the CDR3 is 20 residues. Looked up from germline, CDR1 is LGHDT and CDR2 is YNNKEL (reference sequence). CDR3 protein: CASSQGDRGLSGPRGTEAFF. Written as DNA, the CDR3 is TGTGCCAGCAGCCAAGGAGACAGGGGTCTCTCCGGCCCGAGGGGCACTGAAGCTTTCTTT.

The chain links TRBV7-2 to TRBJ2-5; TRBD2 matches 9 bases. With V trimmed by 1 base and J by 2 bases, 2 bases remained unmatched. CDR1 SGHTA and CDR2 FQGNSA come from the germline V gene. The CDR3 consists of 15 residues. The CDR3 DNA sequence: TGTGCCAGCAGCTTAGGTAGCGGGGGTCAAGAGACCCAGTACTTC. Amino acid sequence: CASSLGSGGQETQYF. The full variable domain, completed using reference TRBV7-2 and TRBJ2-5, is GAGVSQSPSNKVTEKGKDVELRCDPISGHTALYWYRQSLGQGLEFLIYFQGNSAPDKSGLPSDRFSAERTGGSVSTLTIQRTQQEDSAVYLCASSLGSGGQETQYFGPGTRLLVL.

The chain is built from TRBV24-1 and TRBJ2-1; D is undetermined. The CDR3 spans 12 residues. Germline CDR1 reads KGHDR; CDR2 reads SFDVKD. V lost 3 bases and J lost 7, with 6 bases in between. CDR3 DNA sequence: TGTGCCACCAGTGATAACAAGAATGAGCAGTTCTTC. Protein sequence: CATSDNKNEQFF.

The rearrangement links TRBV4-1 to TRBJ2-1; D uncertain. The CDR3 is made up of 15 amino acids. Trimming left V 0 bases short and J 10 bases short, with 16 bases between. The germline gives CDR1 MGHRA, CDR2 YSYEKL. The CDR3 reads CASSQELQAPREQFF. DNA for the CDR3: TGCGCCAGCAGCCAAGAGCTCCAGGCCCCAAGGGAGCAGTTCTTC.